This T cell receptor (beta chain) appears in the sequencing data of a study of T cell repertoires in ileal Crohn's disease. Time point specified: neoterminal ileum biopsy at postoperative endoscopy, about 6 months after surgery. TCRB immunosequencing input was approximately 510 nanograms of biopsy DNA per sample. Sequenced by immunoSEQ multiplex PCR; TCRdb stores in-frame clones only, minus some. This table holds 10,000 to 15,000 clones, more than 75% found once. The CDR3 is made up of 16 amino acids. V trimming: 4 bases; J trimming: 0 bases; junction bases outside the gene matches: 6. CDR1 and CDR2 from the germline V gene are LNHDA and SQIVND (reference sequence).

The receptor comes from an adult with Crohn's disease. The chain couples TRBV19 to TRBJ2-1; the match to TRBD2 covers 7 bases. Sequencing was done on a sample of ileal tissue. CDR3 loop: CASSKGGRVSYNEQFF. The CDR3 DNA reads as TGTGCCAGTAGTAAAGGCGGGAGAGTCTCCTACAATGAGCAGTTCTTC.